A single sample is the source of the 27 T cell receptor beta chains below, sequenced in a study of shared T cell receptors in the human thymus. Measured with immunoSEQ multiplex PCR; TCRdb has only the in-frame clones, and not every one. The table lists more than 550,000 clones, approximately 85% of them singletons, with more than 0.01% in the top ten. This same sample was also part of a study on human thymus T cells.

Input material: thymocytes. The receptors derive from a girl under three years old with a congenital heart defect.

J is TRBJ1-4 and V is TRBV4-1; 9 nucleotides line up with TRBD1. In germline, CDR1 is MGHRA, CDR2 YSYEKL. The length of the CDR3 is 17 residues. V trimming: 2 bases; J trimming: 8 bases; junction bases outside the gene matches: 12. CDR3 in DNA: TGCGCCAGCAGCCAACAACCGGGACAGGGTTTTGGCGAAAAACTGTTTTTT. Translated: CASSQQPGQGFGEKLFF.

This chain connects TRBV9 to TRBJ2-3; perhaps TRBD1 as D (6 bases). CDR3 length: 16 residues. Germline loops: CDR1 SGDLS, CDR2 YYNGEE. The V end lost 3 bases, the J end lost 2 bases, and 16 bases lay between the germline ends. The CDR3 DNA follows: TGTGCCAGCAGCGGGCAAAGGGGGAAAGTCACAGATACGCAGTATTTT. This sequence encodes CASSGQRGKVTDTQYF.

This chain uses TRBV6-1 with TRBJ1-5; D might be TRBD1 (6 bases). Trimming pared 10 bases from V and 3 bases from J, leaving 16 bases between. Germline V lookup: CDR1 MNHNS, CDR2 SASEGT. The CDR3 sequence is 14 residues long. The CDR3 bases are TGTGCCACTACGGACAGAGACATCAATCAGCCCCAGCATTTT. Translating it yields CATTDRDINQPQHF.

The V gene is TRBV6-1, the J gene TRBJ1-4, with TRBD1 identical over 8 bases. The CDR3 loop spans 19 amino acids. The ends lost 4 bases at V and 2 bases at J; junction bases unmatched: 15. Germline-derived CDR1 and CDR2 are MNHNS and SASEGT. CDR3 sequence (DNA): TGTGCCAGCAGTGTGTGGGCCAGGGGGCTGTCCGGCACTAATGAAAAACTGTTTTTT. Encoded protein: CASSVWARGLSGTNEKLFF.

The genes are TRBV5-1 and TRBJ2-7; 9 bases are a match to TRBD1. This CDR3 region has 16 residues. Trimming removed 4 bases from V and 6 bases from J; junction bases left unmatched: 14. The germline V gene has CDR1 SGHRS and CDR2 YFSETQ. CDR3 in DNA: TGCGCCAGCAGCCCGATTCCCGGGACAGGGATTGGCGAGCAGTACTTC. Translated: CASSPIPGTGIGEQYF. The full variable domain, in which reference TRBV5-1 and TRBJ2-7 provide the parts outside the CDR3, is KAGVTQTPRYLIKTRGQQVTLSCSPISGHRSVSWYQQTPGQGLQFLFEYFSETQRNKGNFPGRFSGRQFSNSRSEMNVSTLELGDSALYLCASSPIPGTGIGEQYFGPGTRLTVT.

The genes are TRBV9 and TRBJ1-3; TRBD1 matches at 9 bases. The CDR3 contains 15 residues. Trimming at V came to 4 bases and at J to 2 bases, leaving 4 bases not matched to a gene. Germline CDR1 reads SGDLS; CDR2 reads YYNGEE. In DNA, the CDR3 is TGTGCCAGCAGCTTACAGGGGGCGGCTGGAAACACCATATATTTT. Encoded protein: CASSLQGAAGNTIYF.

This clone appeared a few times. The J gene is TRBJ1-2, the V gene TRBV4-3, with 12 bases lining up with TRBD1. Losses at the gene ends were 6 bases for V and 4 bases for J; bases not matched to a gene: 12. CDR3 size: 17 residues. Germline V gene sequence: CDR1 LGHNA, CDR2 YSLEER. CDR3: CASRPGTGGSLAYGYTF. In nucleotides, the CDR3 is TGCGCCAGCAGGCCCGGGACAGGGGGCTCGTTGGCCTATGGCTACACCTTC.

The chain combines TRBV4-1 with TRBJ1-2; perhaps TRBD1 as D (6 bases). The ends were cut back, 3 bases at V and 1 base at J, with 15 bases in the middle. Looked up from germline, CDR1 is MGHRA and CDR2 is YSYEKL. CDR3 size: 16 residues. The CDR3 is CASSQKRTAINYGYTF. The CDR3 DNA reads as TGCGCCAGCAGCCAGAAAAGGACAGCTATTAACTATGGCTACACCTTC.

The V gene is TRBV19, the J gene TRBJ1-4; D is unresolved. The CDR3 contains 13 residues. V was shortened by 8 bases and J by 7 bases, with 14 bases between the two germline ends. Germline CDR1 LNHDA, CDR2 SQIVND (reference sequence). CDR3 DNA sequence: TGTGCCAGTGGCTGCGGGTTCGGTGAAAAACTGTTTTTT. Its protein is CASGCGFGEKLFF. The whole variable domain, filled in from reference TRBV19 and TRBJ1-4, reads DGGITQSPKYLFRKEGQNVTLSCEQNLNHDAMYWYRQDPGQGLRLIYYSQIVNDFQKGDIAEGYSVSREKKESFPLTVTSAQKNPTAFYLCASGCGFGEKLFFGSGTQLSVL.

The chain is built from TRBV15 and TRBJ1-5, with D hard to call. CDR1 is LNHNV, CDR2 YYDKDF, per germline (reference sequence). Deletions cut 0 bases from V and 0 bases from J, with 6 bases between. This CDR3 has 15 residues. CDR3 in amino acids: CATSRDLTSNQPQHF. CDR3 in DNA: TGTGCCACCAGCAGAGATCTAACTAGCAATCAGCCCCAGCATTTT.

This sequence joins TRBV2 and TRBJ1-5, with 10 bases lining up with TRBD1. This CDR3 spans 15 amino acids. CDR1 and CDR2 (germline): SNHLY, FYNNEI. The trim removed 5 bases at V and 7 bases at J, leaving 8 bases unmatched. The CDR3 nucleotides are TGTGCCAGCAGTCCCGGGACAGGGGTTGTACAGCCCCAGCATTTT. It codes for CASSPGTGVVQPQHF. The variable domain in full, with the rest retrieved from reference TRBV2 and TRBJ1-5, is EPEVTQTPSHQVTQMGQEVILRCVPISNHLYFYWYRQILGQKVEFLVSFYNNEISEKSEIFDDQFSVERPDGSNFTLKIRSTKLEDSAMYFCASSPGTGVVQPQHFGDGTRLSIL.

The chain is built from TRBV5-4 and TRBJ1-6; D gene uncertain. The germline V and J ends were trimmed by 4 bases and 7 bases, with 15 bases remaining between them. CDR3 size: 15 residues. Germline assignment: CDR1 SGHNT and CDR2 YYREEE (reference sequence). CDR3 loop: CASSPPGEENSPLHF. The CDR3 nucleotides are TGTGCCAGCAGCCCCCCCGGGGAGGAGAATTCACCCCTCCACTTT.

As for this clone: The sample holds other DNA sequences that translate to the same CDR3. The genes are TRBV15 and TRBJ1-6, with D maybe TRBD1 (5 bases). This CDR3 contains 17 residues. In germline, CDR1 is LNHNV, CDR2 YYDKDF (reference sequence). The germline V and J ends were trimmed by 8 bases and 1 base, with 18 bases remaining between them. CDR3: CATGGKDPVSYNSPLHF. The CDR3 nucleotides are TGTGCCACCGGGGGGAAAGACCCAGTTTCCTATAATTCACCCCTCCACTTT.

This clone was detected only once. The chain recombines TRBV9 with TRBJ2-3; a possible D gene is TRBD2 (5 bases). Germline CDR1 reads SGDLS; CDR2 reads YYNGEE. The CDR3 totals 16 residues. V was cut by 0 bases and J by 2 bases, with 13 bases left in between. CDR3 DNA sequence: TGTGCCAGCAGCGTAGGGGCAGTCGGGATCACAGATACGCAGTATTTT. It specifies CASSVGAVGITDTQYF.

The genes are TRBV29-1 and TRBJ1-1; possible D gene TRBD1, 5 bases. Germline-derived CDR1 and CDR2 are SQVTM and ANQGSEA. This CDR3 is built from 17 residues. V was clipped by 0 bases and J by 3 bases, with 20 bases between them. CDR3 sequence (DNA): TGCAGCGTTGAAGACGGCACAGGCCGCGGGGTTGACACTGAAGCTTTCTTT. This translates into CSVEDGTGRGVDTEAFF.

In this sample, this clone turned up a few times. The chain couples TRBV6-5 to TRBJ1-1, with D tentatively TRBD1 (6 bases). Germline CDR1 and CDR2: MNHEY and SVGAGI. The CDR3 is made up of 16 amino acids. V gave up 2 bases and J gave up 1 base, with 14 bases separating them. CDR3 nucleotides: TGTGCCAGCAGTTACGGGACACCTCGGGGGAACACTGAAGCTTTCTTT. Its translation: CASSYGTPRGNTEAFF.

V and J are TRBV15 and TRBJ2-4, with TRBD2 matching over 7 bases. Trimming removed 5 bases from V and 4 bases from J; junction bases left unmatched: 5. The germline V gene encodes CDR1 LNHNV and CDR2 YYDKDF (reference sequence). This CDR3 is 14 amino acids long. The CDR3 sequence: CATSGRDGKNIQYF. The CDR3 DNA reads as TGTGCCACCAGCGGGAGGGACGGGAAAAACATTCAGTACTTC.

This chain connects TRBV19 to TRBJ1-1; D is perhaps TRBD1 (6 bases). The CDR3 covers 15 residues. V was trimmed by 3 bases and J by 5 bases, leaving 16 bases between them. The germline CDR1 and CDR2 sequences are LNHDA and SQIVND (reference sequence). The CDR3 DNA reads TGTGCCAGTAGTATCGAGGGGGGGCATTGGACTGAAGCTTTCTTT. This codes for CASSIEGGHWTEAFF.

CDR3 residues: CASSSDDRDRKTQYF. In DNA form, the CDR3 reads TGTGCCAGCAGCTCCGACGACAGGGATAGGAAGACCCAGTACTTC. The chain couples TRBV11-2 to TRBJ2-5, with 7 bases lining up with TRBD1. The CDR3 spans 15 residues. CDR1 and CDR2 from the germline V gene are SGHAT and FQNNGV. V dropped 4 bases and J dropped 6; count of bases not matched to a gene: 11. Full variable domain (remainder filled in from reference TRBV11-2 and TRBJ2-5): EAGVAQSPRYKIIEKRQSVAFWCNPISGHATLYWYQQILGQGPKLLIQFQNNGVVDDSQLPKDRFSAERLKGVDSTLKIQPAKLEDSAVYLCASSSDDRDRKTQYFGPGTRLLVL.

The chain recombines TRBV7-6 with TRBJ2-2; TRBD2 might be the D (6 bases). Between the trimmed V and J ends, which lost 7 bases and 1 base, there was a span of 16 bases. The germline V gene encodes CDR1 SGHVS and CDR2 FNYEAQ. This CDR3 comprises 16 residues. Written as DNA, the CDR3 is TGTGCCAGCAACTGGGCGGGACCCGAGAACACCGGGGAGCTGTTTTTT. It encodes CASNWAGPENTGELFF.

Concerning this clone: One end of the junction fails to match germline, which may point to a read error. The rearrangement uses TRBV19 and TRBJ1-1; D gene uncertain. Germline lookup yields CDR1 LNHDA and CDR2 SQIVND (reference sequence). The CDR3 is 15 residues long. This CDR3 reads CAGSILVVGGLKAFF. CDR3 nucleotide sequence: TGTGCCGGTAGTATTCTCGTTGTGGGAGGGTTGAAAGCTTTCTTT.

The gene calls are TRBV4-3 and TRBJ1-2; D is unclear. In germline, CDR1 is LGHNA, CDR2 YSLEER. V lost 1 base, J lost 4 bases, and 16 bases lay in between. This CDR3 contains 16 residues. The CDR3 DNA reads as TGCGCCAGCAGCCAAGCCTCACCAGCAGGTCCCTATGGCTACACCTTC. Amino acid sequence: CASSQASPAGPYGYTF.

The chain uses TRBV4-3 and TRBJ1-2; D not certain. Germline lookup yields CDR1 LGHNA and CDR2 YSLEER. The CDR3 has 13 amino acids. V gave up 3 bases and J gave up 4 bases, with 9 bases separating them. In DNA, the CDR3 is TGCGCCAGCAGCCAGCGACAACTCTATGGCTACACCTTC. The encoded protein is CASSQRQLYGYTF.

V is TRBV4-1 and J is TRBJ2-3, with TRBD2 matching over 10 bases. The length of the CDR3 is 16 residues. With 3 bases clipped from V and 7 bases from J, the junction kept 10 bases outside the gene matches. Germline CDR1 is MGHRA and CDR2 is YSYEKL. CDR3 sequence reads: CASSQATSGDVYTQYF. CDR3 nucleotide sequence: TGCGCCAGCAGCCAGGCTACTAGCGGGGACGTATATACGCAGTATTTT.

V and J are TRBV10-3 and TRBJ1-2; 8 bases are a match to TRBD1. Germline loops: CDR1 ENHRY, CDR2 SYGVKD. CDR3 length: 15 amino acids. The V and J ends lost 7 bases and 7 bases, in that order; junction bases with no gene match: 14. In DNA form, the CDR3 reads TGTGCCATCAACCCCAGAGGGCAGGGGGCCGTTGGCTACACCTTC. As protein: CAINPRGQGAVGYTF.

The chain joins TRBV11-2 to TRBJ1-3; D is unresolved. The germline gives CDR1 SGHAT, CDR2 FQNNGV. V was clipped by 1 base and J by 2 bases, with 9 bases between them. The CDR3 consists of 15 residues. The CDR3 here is CASSLVGTAGNTIYF. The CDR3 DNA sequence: TGTGCCAGCAGCTTAGTTGGCACAGCTGGAAACACCATATATTTT. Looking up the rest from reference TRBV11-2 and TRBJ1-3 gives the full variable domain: EAGVAQSPRYKIIEKRQSVAFWCNPISGHATLYWYQQILGQGPKLLIQFQNNGVVDDSQLPKDRFSAERLKGVDSTLKIQPAKLEDSAVYLCASSLVGTAGNTIYFGEGSWLTVV.

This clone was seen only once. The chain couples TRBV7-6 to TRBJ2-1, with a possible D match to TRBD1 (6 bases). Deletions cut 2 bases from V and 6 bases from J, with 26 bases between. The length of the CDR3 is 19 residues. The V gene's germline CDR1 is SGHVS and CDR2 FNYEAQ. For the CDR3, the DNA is TGTGCCAGCAGCTTAAAGGGGGACCCCTCAAACCCCTTGAGCAATGAGCAGTTCTTC. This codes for CASSLKGDPSNPLSNEQFF.